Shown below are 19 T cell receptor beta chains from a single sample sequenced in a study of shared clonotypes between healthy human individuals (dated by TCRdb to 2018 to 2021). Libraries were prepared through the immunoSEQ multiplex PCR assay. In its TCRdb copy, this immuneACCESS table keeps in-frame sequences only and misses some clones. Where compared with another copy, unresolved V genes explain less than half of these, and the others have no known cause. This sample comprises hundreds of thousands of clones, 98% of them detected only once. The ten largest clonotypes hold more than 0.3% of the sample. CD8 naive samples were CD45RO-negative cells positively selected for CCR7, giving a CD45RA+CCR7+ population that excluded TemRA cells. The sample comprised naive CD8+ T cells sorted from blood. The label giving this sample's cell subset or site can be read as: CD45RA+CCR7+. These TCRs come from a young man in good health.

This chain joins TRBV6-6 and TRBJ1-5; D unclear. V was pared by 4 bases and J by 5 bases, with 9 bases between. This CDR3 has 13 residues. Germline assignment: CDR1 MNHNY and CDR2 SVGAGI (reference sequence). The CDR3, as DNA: TGTGCCAGCAGTTTACCCGGGGATCAGCCCCAGCATTTT. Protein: CASSLPGDQPQHF.

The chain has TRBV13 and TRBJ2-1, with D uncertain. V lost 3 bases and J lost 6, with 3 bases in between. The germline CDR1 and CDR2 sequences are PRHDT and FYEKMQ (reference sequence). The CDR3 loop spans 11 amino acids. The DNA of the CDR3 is TGTGCCAGCAGCTTTACCAATGAGCAGTTCTTC. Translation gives CASSFTNEQFF.

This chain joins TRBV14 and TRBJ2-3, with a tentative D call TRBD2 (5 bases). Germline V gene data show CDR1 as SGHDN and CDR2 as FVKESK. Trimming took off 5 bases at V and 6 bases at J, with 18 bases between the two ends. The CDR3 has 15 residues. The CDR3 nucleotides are TGTGCCAGCAGCTCCTCCCGGAGGAGCTATGATACGCAGTATTTT. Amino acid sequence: CASSSSRRSYDTQYF.

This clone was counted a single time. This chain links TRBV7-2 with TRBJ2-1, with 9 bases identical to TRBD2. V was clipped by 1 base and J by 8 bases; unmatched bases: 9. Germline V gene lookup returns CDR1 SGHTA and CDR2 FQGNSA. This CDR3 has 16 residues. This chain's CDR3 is CASSLVVASGAHEQFF. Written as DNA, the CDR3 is TGTGCCAGCAGCTTAGTTGTGGCTAGCGGGGCCCATGAGCAGTTCTTC.

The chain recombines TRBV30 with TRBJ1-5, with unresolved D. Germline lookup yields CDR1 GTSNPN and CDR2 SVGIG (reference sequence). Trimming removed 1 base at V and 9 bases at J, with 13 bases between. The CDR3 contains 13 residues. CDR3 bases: TGTGCCTGGAGTGACGGACCTTCGTGGCCCCAGCATTTT. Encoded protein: CAWSDGPSWPQHF.

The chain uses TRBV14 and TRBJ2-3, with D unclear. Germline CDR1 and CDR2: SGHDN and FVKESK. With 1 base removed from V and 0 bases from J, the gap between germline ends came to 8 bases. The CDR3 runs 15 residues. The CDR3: CASSQAGLSTDTQYF. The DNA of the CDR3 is TGTGCCAGCAGCCAAGCCGGCCTTAGCACAGATACGCAGTATTTT.

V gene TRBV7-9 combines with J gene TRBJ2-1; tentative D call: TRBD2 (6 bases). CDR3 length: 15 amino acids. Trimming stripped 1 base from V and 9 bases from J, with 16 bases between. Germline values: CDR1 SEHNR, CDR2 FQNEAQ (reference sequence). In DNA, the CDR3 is TGTGCCAGCAGCTTAGGGGCCGCGGGACCCACTGAGCAGTTCTTC. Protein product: CASSLGAAGPTEQFF.

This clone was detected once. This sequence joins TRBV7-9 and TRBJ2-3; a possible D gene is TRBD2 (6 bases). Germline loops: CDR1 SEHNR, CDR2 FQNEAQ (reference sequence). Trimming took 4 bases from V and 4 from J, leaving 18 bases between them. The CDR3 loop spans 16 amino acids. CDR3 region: CASSSSDYAPADTQYF. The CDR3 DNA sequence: TGTGCCAGCAGCTCCTCGGACTACGCTCCCGCAGATACGCAGTATTTT.

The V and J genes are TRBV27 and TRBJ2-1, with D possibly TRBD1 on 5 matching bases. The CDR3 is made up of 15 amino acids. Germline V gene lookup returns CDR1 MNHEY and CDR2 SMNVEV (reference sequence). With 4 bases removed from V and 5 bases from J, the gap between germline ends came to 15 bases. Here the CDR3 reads CASSSPGPKHNEQFF. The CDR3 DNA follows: TGTGCCAGCAGTTCACCAGGGCCGAAACACAATGAGCAGTTCTTC.

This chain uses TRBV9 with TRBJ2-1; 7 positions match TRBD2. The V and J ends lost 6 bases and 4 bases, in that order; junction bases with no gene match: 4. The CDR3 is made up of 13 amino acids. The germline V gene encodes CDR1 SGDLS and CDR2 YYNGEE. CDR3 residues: CASKSGEYNEQFF. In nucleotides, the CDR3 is TGTGCCAGCAAGAGCGGGGAATACAATGAGCAGTTCTTC.

The CDR3 coding sequence is TGTGCCAGCAGCCCGACAGATAACACCGGGGAGCTGTTTTTT. It specifies CASSPTDNTGELFF. This chain uses TRBV13 with TRBJ2-2; D may be TRBD1 (5 bases). V was shortened by 5 bases and J by 2 bases, with 9 bases between the two germline ends. Per germline, CDR1 PRHDT and CDR2 FYEKMQ (reference sequence). This CDR3 comprises 14 residues.

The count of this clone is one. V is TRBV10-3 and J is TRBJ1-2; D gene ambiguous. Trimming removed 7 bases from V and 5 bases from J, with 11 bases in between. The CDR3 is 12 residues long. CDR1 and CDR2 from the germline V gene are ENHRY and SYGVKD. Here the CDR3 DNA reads TGTGCCATCAATTCCGGAGCATATGGCTACACCTTC. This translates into CAINSGAYGYTF.

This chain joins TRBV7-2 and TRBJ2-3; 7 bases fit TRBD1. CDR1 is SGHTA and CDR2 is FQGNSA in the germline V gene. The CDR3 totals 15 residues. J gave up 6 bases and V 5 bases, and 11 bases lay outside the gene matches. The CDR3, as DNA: TGTGCCAGCAGCCTAAACAGGGGCCGAGAGGATACGCAGTATTTT. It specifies CASSLNRGREDTQYF.

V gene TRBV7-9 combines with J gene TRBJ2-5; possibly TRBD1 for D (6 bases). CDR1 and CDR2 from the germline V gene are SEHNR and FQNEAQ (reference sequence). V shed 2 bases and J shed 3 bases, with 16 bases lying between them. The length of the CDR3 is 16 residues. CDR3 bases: TGTGCCAGCAGCTTACTTGGTTCCGAGGGGGAAGAGACCCAGTACTTC. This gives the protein CASSLLGSEGEETQYF.

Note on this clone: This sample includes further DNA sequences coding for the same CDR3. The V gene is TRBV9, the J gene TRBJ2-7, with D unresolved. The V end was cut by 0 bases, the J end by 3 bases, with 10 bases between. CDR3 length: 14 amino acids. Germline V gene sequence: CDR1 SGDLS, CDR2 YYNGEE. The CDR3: CASSVGGVGYEQYF. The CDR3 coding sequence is TGTGCCAGCAGCGTAGGCGGAGTCGGCTACGAGCAGTACTTC.

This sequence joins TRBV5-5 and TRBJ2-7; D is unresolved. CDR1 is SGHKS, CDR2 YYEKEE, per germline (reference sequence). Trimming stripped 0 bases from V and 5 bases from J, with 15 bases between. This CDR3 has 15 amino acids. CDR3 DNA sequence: TGTGCCAGCAGCTTGGCGGCCTTTACCAGTAACGAGCAGTACTTC. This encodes CASSLAAFTSNEQYF.

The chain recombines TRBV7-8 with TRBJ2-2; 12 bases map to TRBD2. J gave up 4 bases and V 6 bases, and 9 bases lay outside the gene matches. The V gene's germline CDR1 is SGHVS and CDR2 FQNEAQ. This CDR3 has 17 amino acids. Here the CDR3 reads CASRPTSGRGVTGELFF. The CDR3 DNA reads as TGTGCCAGCAGGCCGACTAGCGGGAGAGGGGTCACCGGGGAGCTGTTTTTT.

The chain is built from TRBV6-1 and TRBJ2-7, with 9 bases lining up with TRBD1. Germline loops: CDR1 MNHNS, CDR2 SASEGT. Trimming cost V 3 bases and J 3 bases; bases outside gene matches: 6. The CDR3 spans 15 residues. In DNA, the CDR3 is TGTGCCAGCAGTGATTGGACAGGGGAGAACTACGAGCAGTACTTC. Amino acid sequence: CASSDWTGENYEQYF.

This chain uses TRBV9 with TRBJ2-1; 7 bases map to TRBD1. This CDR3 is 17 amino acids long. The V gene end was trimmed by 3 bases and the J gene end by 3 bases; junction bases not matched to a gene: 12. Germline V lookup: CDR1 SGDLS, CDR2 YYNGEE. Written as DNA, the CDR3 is TGTGCCAGCAGCGGAGAGGTAGGGGGCCCATTCTACAATGAGCAGTTCTTC. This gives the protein CASSGEVGGPFYNEQFF.